One sample yielded the 29 T cell receptor beta chains listed below, sequenced in a study of CD8 T cells in ankylosing spondylitis. Their antigens are not known. Whole-study findings and limits: About 8 highly homologous variants made up a TCR beta motif, and this motif appeared characteristic of ankylosing spondylitis blood.

TCRdb re-called the 5' RACE reads with MiXCR, one entry per CDR3 protein. Of roughly 400,000 distinct CDR3 sequences listed, around 22% are singletons. Input material: blood, either unsorted or a sorted T cell fraction (not recorded which). These receptors all come from a male donor with ankylosing spondylitis.

V is TRBV25-1 and J is TRBJ2-1, with unresolved D. V lost 1 base, J lost 0 bases, and 13 bases lay in between. The CDR3 length is 17 residues. The V gene's germline CDR1 is MGHDK and CDR2 SYGVNS. The CDR3 sequence: CASSEWNTGSSYNEQFF. The CDR3 coding sequence is TGTGCCAGCAGTGAATGGAACACCGGCAGCTCCTACAATGAGCAGTTCTTC.

The V and J genes are TRBV7-9 and TRBJ2-7; 9 positions match TRBD1. The CDR3 extends over 16 amino acids. With V trimmed by 4 bases and J by 5 bases, 12 bases remained unmatched. Germline CDR1 SEHNR, CDR2 FQNEAQ (reference sequence). The CDR3, as DNA: TGTGCCAGCAGCTCAAGCCGGGACAGGGTATCGGACGAGCAGTACTTC. Its translation is CASSSSRDRVSDEQYF.

This clonotype was counted only a few times. V usage is TRBV5-6 and J usage is TRBJ2-1, with 9 positions matching TRBD2. Per germline, CDR1 SGHDT and CDR2 YYEEEE. V lost 6 bases and J lost 4; bases outside the gene matches: 17. The CDR3 runs to 18 residues. CDR3 bases: TGTGCCAGCAATCCGCTGGGACTAGCAGCGCCGGGGTACAATGAGCAGTTCTTC. Protein sequence: CASNPLGLAAPGYNEQFF.

The gene calls are TRBV6-5 and TRBJ2-3; 7 nucleotides align to TRBD1. J gave up 2 bases and V 3 bases, and 5 bases lay outside the gene matches. The CDR3 sequence is 15 residues long. Germline values: CDR1 MNHEY, CDR2 SVGAGI. The CDR3 reads CASSYDRDATDTQYF. In DNA, the CDR3 is TGTGCCAGCAGTTATGACAGGGACGCCACAGATACGCAGTATTTT.

This clonotype was found a few times. The CDR3 DNA reads TGTGCCAGCAGGGCGGGACAGCGCCTCTCCTACGAGCAGTACTTC. Translated, it gives CASRAGQRLSYEQYF. The chain joins TRBV28 to TRBJ2-7; a weak D match, TRBD1 (7 bases). The CDR3 has 15 amino acids. Germline values: CDR1 MDHEN, CDR2 SYDVKM. The V and J ends lost 6 bases and 0 bases respectively, with 15 bases between them. The full variable domain, completed using reference TRBV28 and TRBJ2-7, is DVKVTQSSRYLVKRTGEKVFLECVQDMDHENMFWYRQDPGLGLRLIYFSYDVKMKEKGDIPEGYSVSREKKERFSLILESASTNQTSMYLCASRAGQRLSYEQYFGPGTRLTVT.

The rearrangement joins TRBV12-5 to TRBJ2-3; TRBD2 aligns across 8 bases. CDR1 and CDR2 (germline): LGHNT, FRNRAP. CDR3 size: 16 residues. V trimming: 2 bases; J trimming: 2 bases; junction bases outside the gene matches: 6. CDR3 region: CASGLLAGSYTDTQYF. The CDR3 DNA reads as TGTGCTAGTGGTTTGCTAGCGGGTTCGTACACAGATACGCAGTATTTT.

The genes are TRBV7-9 and TRBJ2-3, with D hard to call. The CDR3 extends over 14 amino acids. CDR1 and CDR2 (germline): SEHNR, FQNEAQ (reference sequence). V lost 5 bases, J lost 6 bases, and 15 bases lay in between. CDR3 residues: CASSERFLGDTQYF. DNA for the CDR3: TGTGCCAGCAGCGAGCGTTTTCTTGGGGATACGCAGTATTTT. Looking up the rest from reference TRBV7-9 and TRBJ2-3 gives the full variable domain: DTGVSQNPRHKITKRGQNVTFRCDPISEHNRLYWYRQTLGQGPEFLTYFQNEAQLEKSRLLSDRFSAERPKGSFSTLEIQRTEQGDSAMYLCASSERFLGDTQYFGPGTRLTVL.

The CDR3 sequence: CASSLTPNMDTEAFF. The CDR3 nucleotides read TGTGCCAGCAGTTTGACGCCTAACATGGACACTGAAGCTTTCTTT. V is TRBV12-3 or TRBV12-4 and J is TRBJ1-1; the D is unclear. This CDR3 comprises 15 residues. The V end lost 3 bases, the J end lost 3 bases, and 14 bases lay between the germline ends.

V usage is TRBV28 and J usage is TRBJ2-1; the D gene could be TRBD1 or TRBD2 (7 bases each). CDR1 and CDR2 from the germline V gene are MDHEN and SYDVKM. V lost 5 bases, J lost 1 base, and 12 bases lay in between. There are 15 residues in the CDR3. CDR3: CASSQGGPSYNEQFF. In nucleotides, the CDR3 is TGTGCCAGCAGTCAGGGGGGGCCTTCCTACAATGAGCAGTTCTTC.

This clonotype was recorded many times. This chain connects TRBV30 to TRBJ1-2; 7 nucleotides match TRBD1. CDR3 length: 15 residues. V was pared by 3 bases and J by 5 bases, with 12 bases of the junction left unmatched. Germline V gene lookup returns CDR1 GTSNPN and CDR2 SVGIG (reference sequence). DNA of the CDR3: TGTGCCTGGAGCCGAACACGGGACAGCGTATATGGCTACACCTTC. It translates to CAWSRTRDSVYGYTF.

This chain connects TRBV20-1 to TRBJ2-3; 8 nucleotides match TRBD1. Germline trimming cut 3 bases from V and 6 bases from J; bases unmatched to any gene: 8. The CDR3 totals 14 residues. Germline V gene sequence: CDR1 DFQATT, CDR2 SNEGSKA (reference sequence). CDR3 nucleotides: TGCAGTGCTAGTTTGGCAGGGGGCATTGATACGCAGTATTTT. It translates to CSASLAGGIDTQYF.

This clonotype was seen a few times. The chain carries TRBV11-2 and TRBJ2-3; 9 bases agree with TRBD2. Germline loops: CDR1 SGHAT, CDR2 FQNNGV. The V and J ends lost 5 bases and 2 bases, in that order; junction bases with no gene match: 8. The CDR3 has 16 amino acids. The CDR3 sequence is CASSRDGLATTDTQYF. CDR3 coding DNA: TGTGCCAGCAGCCGAGACGGACTAGCGACCACAGATACGCAGTATTTT.

V gene TRBV18 combines with J gene TRBJ2-1, with 7 bases matching TRBD2. The CDR3 loop spans 15 amino acids. Germline V lookup: CDR1 KGHSH, CDR2 LQKENI. V lost 6 bases and J lost 5; bases outside the gene matches: 10. DNA for the CDR3: TGTGCCAGCTCCCCCTTTTCGGGAGGTGACAATGAGCAGTTCTTC. Protein: CASSPFSGGDNEQFF.

This clonotype has just a few counts. J is TRBJ2-1 and V is TRBV20-1, with 7 bases matching TRBD2. Germline assignment: CDR1 DFQATT and CDR2 SNEGSKA (reference sequence). V shed 5 bases, J shed 3 bases, and the junction held 10 bases outside the gene matches. The CDR3 runs to 15 residues. Here the CDR3 reads CSAVSSSGYYNEQFF. The DNA for the CDR3 is TGCAGTGCTGTAAGCTCTAGCGGATACTACAATGAGCAGTTCTTC.

This clonotype has more than one count but fewer than ten. The chain employs TRBV27 and TRBJ2-3; 7 bases fit TRBD2. J gave up 2 bases and V 5 bases, and 10 bases lay outside the gene matches. Per germline, CDR1 MNHEY and CDR2 SMNVEV (reference sequence). The CDR3 consists of 16 residues. CDR3 nucleotide sequence: TGTGCCAGCAGTCCCTTTGCGGGAGCGACCACAGATACGCAGTATTTT. Translating it yields CASSPFAGATTDTQYF.

The chain joins TRBV28 to TRBJ1-1, with D maybe TRBD1 (6 bases). CDR1 MDHEN and CDR2 SYDVKM come from the germline V gene. The CDR3 loop spans 11 amino acids. CDR3 sequence: CPFLWGQGAFF. The CDR3 DNA reads as TGTCCTTTCCTTTGGGGGCAGGGGGCTTTCTTT.

The gene calls are TRBV15 and TRBJ2-1; 7 bases match TRBD2. The CDR3 spans 16 residues. The ends lost 3 bases at V and 2 bases at J; junction bases unmatched: 7. Germline values: CDR1 LNHNV, CDR2 YYDKDF (reference sequence). The CDR3 DNA is TGTGCCACCAGCAGCCGCCTAGGGAGGGCCTACAATGAGCAGTTCTTC. This encodes CATSSRLGRAYNEQFF.

V usage is TRBV10-3 and J usage is TRBJ2-1; 7 nucleotides match TRBD1. There are 13 residues in the CDR3. Unmatched junction bases numbered 1, after V lost 4 bases and J lost 4 bases. From germline, CDR1 is ENHRY and CDR2 SYGVKD. The CDR3, as DNA: TGTGCCATCAGTGGGGGACAGTACAATGAGCAGTTCTTC. This gives the protein CAISGGQYNEQFF.

This clonotype was seen more than once but under ten times. The chain combines TRBV7-2 with TRBJ1-2, with D uncertain. With 1 base removed from V and 2 bases from J, the gap between germline ends came to 11 bases. The germline CDR1 and CDR2 sequences are SGHTA and FQGNSA. The CDR3 is made up of 15 amino acids. CDR3 DNA sequence: TGTGCCAGCAGCTTAGTTACCGGGGAGAACTATGGCTACACCTTC. It codes for CASSLVTGENYGYTF.

The genes are TRBV10-3 and TRBJ1-2; 9 positions match TRBD1. Germline lookup yields CDR1 ENHRY and CDR2 SYGVKD. This CDR3 is built from 14 residues. Losses at the gene ends were 7 bases for V and 6 bases for J; bases not matched to a gene: 9. CDR3: CAITQEQGAHGYTF. The CDR3 bases are TGTGCCATCACCCAGGAACAGGGGGCGCATGGCTACACCTTC.

This clonotype has only a few counts. V usage is TRBV29-1 and J usage is TRBJ2-7; the match to TRBD1 covers 11 bases. After removal of 2 bases from V and 7 bases from J, the junction contained 4 bases not matched to a gene. CDR1 and CDR2 from the germline V gene are SQVTM and ANQGSEA. The CDR3 consists of 13 residues. As DNA, the CDR3 is TGCAGCGTTGAAAAGGACAGGGGGCGTGAGCAGTACTTC. This translates into CSVEKDRGREQYF.

This clonotype has more than one count but fewer than ten. The chain carries TRBV6-5 and TRBJ1-1; D might be TRBD1 (6 bases). Trimming took 7 bases from V and 7 from J, leaving 10 bases between them. Germline V gene lookup returns CDR1 MNHEY and CDR2 SVGAGI. The CDR3 totals 11 residues. This CDR3 is CASKDRREAFF. The CDR3 bases are TGTGCCAGCAAGGACAGACGTGAAGCTTTCTTT.

This rearrangement joins TRBV20-1 to TRBJ2-5; D call uncertain. The CDR3 contains 13 residues. V was shortened by 6 bases and J by 7 bases, with 18 bases between the two germline ends. CDR1 is DFQATT, CDR2 SNEGSKA, per germline (reference sequence). CDR3 DNA sequence: TGCAGTGCGTTTGGCCGATTCCATGGGACCCAGTACTTC. Translating it yields CSAFGRFHGTQYF.

This clonotype was recorded a few times. This chain joins TRBV5-1 and TRBJ1-3, with D possibly being TRBD1 (6 bases). Trimming stripped 0 bases from V and 4 bases from J, with 11 bases between. The germline gives CDR1 SGHRS, CDR2 YFSETQ. The CDR3 spans 15 residues. CDR3 bases: TGCGCCAGCAGCTTGGACCAGGGGTCCGGAAACACCATATATTTT. It yields the protein CASSLDQGSGNTIYF.

In this sample, this clonotype turned up once. The chain uses TRBV4-3 and TRBJ2-4; weak D call: TRBD2 (6 bases). Trimming removed 3 bases at V and 9 bases at J, with 15 bases between. This CDR3 comprises 14 residues. Germline CDR1 and CDR2: LGHNA and YSLEER. CDR3 loop: CASSQDTRAGIQYF. CDR3 bases: TGCGCCAGCAGCCAGGATACTAGAGCGGGCATTCAGTACTTC.

This clonotype was recorded a few times. The chain has TRBV25-1 and TRBJ2-7; 10 bases are a match to TRBD1. The CDR3 is 18 residues long. Germline V CDR1 and CDR2: MGHDK, SYGVNS. Trimming cost V 8 bases and J 2 bases; bases outside gene matches: 18. CDR3 bases: TGTGCCAGCCAGGGAGACCGGGACAGGGGTGCGGGTCCCTACGAGCAGTACTTC. Translated, it gives CASQGDRDRGAGPYEQYF.

The gene calls are TRBV9 and TRBJ2-1; 16 bases match TRBD2. The V segment lost 0 bases and the J segment 5 bases; nucleotides outside the gene matches: 5. The CDR3 loop spans 18 amino acids. CDR1 SGDLS and CDR2 YYNGEE come from the germline V gene. The CDR3 region is CASSVGVGTSGRDNEQFF. CDR3 nucleotide sequence: TGTGCCAGCAGCGTAGGCGTTGGGACTAGCGGGAGGGACAATGAGCAGTTCTTC.

Written as DNA, the CDR3 is TGTGCCAGCAGTTCAGCGGGAGAGACAGATACGCAGTATTTT. Amino acids: CASSSAGETDTQYF. The chain links TRBV6-5 to TRBJ2-3; 8 bases fit TRBD2. CDR3 length equals 14 residues. Germline-derived CDR1 and CDR2 are MNHEY and SVGAGI. The trim removed 4 bases at V and 3 bases at J, leaving 3 bases unmatched.

This clonotype was found many times. The rearrangement joins TRBV20-1 to TRBJ1-5; D not certain. The CDR3 covers 14 residues. Germline CDR1 reads DFQATT; CDR2 reads SNEGSKA (reference sequence). Trimming removed 6 bases from V and 9 bases from J, with 21 bases in between. The CDR3 coding sequence is TGCAGTGCAAATTCGGACTCCCGGTTCGGGCCCCAGCATTTT. Its translation is CSANSDSRFGPQHF.